Sequencing of this T cell receptor (beta chain) was carried out in a study of T cells in Graves' hyperthyroidism and ophthalmopathy. Authors of the study amplified TCR beta CDR3 regions from RNA transcripts. During a first-round RT-PCR of the TCR CDR3, the HTBI primer set was used. TCRdb passed the multiplex PCR reads through MiXCR, listing each CDR3 protein once. Of 250,000 to 300,000 distinct CDR3 sequences in the sample, roughly 14% were seen once. Sequenced: blood. This clonotype originated in a woman in her 30s with Graves' hyperthyroidism that later progressed to Graves' ophthalmopathy.

CDR3 residues: CASSYGQRENQPQHF. The DNA for the CDR3 is TGTGCCAGCAGTTACGGGCAGCGCGAAAATCAGCCCCAGCATTTT. The chain is built from TRBV6-9 and TRBJ1-5; the D is unclear. The CDR3 sequence is 15 residues long. V was clipped by 3 bases and J by 4 bases, with 13 bases between them. The germline V gene has CDR1 MNHGY and CDR2 SVAAGI.